These 5 T cell receptor beta chains were sequenced from one sample in a study of blood T cells in healthy people across ages. Through a sample-barcoded 5' primer and a J-beta primer mix, a second PCR was run for roughly 6 to 11 cycles. TCRdb passed the 5' RACE reads through MiXCR, listing each CDR3 protein once. The data show around 1,600,000 distinct CDR3 sequences, with about 42% seen just once and 4% held by the top ten. Sequences were obtained from blood. These receptors were taken from a woman aged 18-35 years in good health.

V usage is TRBV13 and J usage is TRBJ1-2; 7 bases agree with TRBD1. V shed 8 bases, J shed 4 bases, and the junction held 19 bases outside the gene matches. This CDR3 comprises 17 residues. Germline-derived CDR1 and CDR2 are PRHDT and FYEKMQ (reference sequence). CDR3 in DNA: TGTGCCAGCTGCCGATTTTTCCAACAGGGGCGCGGCTATGGCTACACCTTC. It is translated as CASCRFFQQGRGYGYTF.

This sequence joins TRBV7-2 and TRBJ1-1, with D maybe TRBD1 (5 bases). Germline V gene data show CDR1 as SGHTA and CDR2 as FQGNSA. V was shortened by 5 bases and J by 3 bases, with 13 bases between the two germline ends. The CDR3 has 14 amino acids. The CDR3 sequence is CASSQYGGDTEAFF. The CDR3 region has the DNA TGTGCCAGCAGCCAATACGGGGGTGACACTGAAGCTTTCTTT.

The chain combines TRBV28 with TRBJ2-1; 10 nucleotides line up with TRBD2. With the DNA end fitting TRBJ2-7 better, the J assignment may be wrong. Germline V gene data show CDR1 as MDHEN and CDR2 as SYDVKM. This CDR3 spans 15 amino acids. The CDR3 is CASSPSAGGYNEQYF. In DNA, the CDR3 is TGTGCCAGCAGTCCATCAGCGGGAGGGTACAATGAGCAGTACTTC.

This clonotype was seen ten or more times. The rearrangement uses TRBV20-1 and TRBJ2-1; 15 bases are a match to TRBD2. The junction had 4 bases not matched to a gene; V was cut back by 6 bases and J by 4 bases. CDR1 and CDR2 (germline): DFQATT, SNEGSKA (reference sequence). This CDR3 has 15 amino acids. Here the CDR3 reads CSARTSGRGYNEQFF. Written as DNA, the CDR3 is TGCAGTGCCAGGACTAGCGGGAGGGGATACAATGAGCAGTTCTTC.

V gene TRBV6-6 combines with J gene TRBJ1-1; 10 nucleotides match TRBD1. J lost 4 bases, V lost 4 bases, and 6 bases had no gene match. Germline CDR1 MNHNY, CDR2 SVGAGI (reference sequence). This CDR3 has 15 amino acids. This chain's CDR3 is CASSSGTGVVTEAFF. The CDR3 region has the DNA TGTGCCAGCAGTTCTGGGACAGGGGTTGTCACTGAAGCTTTCTTT.